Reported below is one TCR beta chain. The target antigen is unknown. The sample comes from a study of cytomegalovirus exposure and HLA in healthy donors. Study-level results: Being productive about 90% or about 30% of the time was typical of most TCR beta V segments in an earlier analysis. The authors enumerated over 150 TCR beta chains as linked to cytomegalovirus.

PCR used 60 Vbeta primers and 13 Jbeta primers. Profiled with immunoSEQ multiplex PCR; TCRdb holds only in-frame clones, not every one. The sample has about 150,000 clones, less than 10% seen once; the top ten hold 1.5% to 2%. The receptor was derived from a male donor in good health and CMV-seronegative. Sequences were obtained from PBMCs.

Written as DNA, the CDR3 is TGTGCCAGCAGAGCGGGGGGGCCGGGTGAGCAGTACTTC. Residues: CASRAGGPGEQYF. The chain joins TRBV6-5 to TRBJ2-7, with 10 nucleotides matching TRBD2. This CDR3 spans 13 amino acids. V trimming: 6 bases; J trimming: 7 bases; junction bases outside the gene matches: 6. The germline CDR1 and CDR2 sequences are MNHEY and SVGAGI.